Many counts were recorded for the clone carrying this TCR beta chain. Its matching antigen is unknown. The CDR3 runs to 12 residues. V was pared by 4 bases and J by 7 bases, with 11 bases between. Germline CDR1 reads SGHRS; CDR2 reads YFSETQ. The source of the sample is a study of T-cell reconstitution after alpha-beta-depleted transplantation in children. Notes on the study in general: After one year, T-cell counts and TCRbeta diversity mostly came from new T cells.

Unique molecular identifiers tagged the TCRbeta library. TCRdb used MiXCR to reprocess the PCR reads, holding one entry per CDR3 protein. Found here are approximately 500,000 distinct CDR3 sequences, roughly 10% of them singletons; the top ten hold 2%. Sequencing was performed on PBMCs, taken before TCRalphabeta/CD19-depleted stem cell transplant. The J gene is TRBJ1-1, the V gene TRBV5-1, with no clear D. This sequence originates from a child aged 2 to 10 with inherited bone marrow failure, due to receive a stem cell transplant. The CDR3 coding sequence is TGCGCCAGCAGCCAAGGGAACGGTGAAGCTTTCTTT. Protein sequence: CASSQGNGEAFF.